What follows are 8 T cell receptor beta chains derived from one specimen sequenced in a study of blood T cell repertoires in COVID-19. Produced via immunoSEQ multiplex PCR; TCRdb's table is partial and in-frame only. The sample contains approximately 180,000 clones, roughly 82% of which appear only once. Sequencing was performed on PBMCs or T cells enriched from blood (not recorded which). Receptors originate from a woman aged 55-75 years with acute COVID-19.

The J gene is TRBJ2-1, the V gene TRBV27; 9 nucleotides agree with TRBD2. The CDR3 length is 19 residues. The V segment lost 5 bases and the J segment 0 bases; nucleotides outside the gene matches: 14. Germline V gives CDR1 MNHEY, CDR2 SMNVEV (reference sequence). The CDR3 here is CASSSASGTVLSSYNEQFF. Here the CDR3 DNA reads TGTGCCAGCAGTAGTGCTAGCGGGACCGTTCTAAGCTCCTACAATGAGCAGTTCTTC.

V usage is TRBV19 and J usage is TRBJ1-1; TRBD1 matches at 7 bases. Germline lookup yields CDR1 LNHDA and CDR2 SQIVND (reference sequence). This CDR3 is 13 amino acids long. J was trimmed by 3 bases and V by 9 bases; bases with no gene match: 7. The chain's CDR3 is CASRQGTDTEAFF. CDR3 in DNA: TGTGCCAGCCGACAGGGAACGGACACTGAAGCTTTCTTT. The full variable domain, completed using reference TRBV19 and TRBJ1-1, is DGGITQSPKYLFRKEGQNVTLSCEQNLNHDAMYWYRQDPGQGLRLIYYSQIVNDFQKGDIAEGYSVSREKKESFPLTVTSAQKNPTAFYLCASRQGTDTEAFFGQGTRLTVV.

The CDR3: CASSSDGIGGLYV. The DNA for the CDR3 is TGCGCCAGCAGCTCTGACGGGATCGGAGGGCTGTACGTC. This chain uses TRBV5-1 with TRBJ2-7, with D possibly being TRBD2 (6 bases). V lost 3 bases and J 12 bases, leaving 19 bases between the germline ends. CDR1 SGHRS and CDR2 YFSETQ come from the germline V gene. CDR3 length: 13 amino acids.

The rearrangement joins TRBV28 to TRBJ1-3, with 7 positions matching TRBD1. CDR1 and CDR2 (germline): MDHEN, SYDVKM. The CDR3 runs to 15 residues. The junction had 8 bases not matched to a gene; V was cut back by 6 bases and J by 3 bases. The CDR3 DNA is TGTGCCAGCAGAGGAACAGGGGCGGGTGGAAACACCATATATTTT. Encoded protein: CASRGTGAGGNTIYF.

The CDR3 sequence is CASSPGRVATNEKLFF. The DNA of the CDR3 is TGTGCCAGCAGCCCGGGAAGAGTTGCAACTAATGAAAAACTGTTTTTT. The chain is built from TRBV7-8 and TRBJ1-4; no reliable D call. The CDR3 consists of 16 residues. V lost 5 bases and J lost 0, with 13 bases in between. Germline V CDR1 and CDR2: SGHVS, FQNEAQ.

Comments on this clone: This sample also contains other DNA sequences that code for the same CDR3. The chain employs TRBV20-1 and TRBJ2-7, with TRBD1 as a possible D gene (6 bases). The CDR3 spans 11 residues. Germline V CDR1 and CDR2: DFQATT, SNEGSKA (reference sequence). The germline V and J ends were trimmed by 1 base and 6 bases, with 7 bases remaining between them. For the CDR3, the DNA is TGCAGTGCTAGAGGAGGGGGCGAGCAGTACTTC. Encoded protein: CSARGGGEQYF.

The rearrangement uses TRBV11-2 and TRBJ1-2, with D hard to call. Germline V gene lookup returns CDR1 SGHAT and CDR2 FQNNGV. Deletions cut 1 base from V and 3 bases from J, with 6 bases between. The CDR3 contains 13 residues. CDR3 amino acids: CASSLAVDYGYTF. As DNA, the CDR3 is TGTGCCAGCAGCTTAGCTGTCGACTATGGCTACACCTTC.

The V call is TRBV6-5, the J call TRBJ2-1, with TRBD2 matching over 7 bases. V lost 7 bases and J lost 6; bases outside the gene matches: 6. The CDR3 spans 13 residues. The V gene's germline CDR1 is MNHEY and CDR2 SVGAGI. The CDR3 DNA reads as TGTGCCAGCAAGGCGGGAGACTTCAATGAGCAGTTCTTC. Protein sequence: CASKAGDFNEQFF.